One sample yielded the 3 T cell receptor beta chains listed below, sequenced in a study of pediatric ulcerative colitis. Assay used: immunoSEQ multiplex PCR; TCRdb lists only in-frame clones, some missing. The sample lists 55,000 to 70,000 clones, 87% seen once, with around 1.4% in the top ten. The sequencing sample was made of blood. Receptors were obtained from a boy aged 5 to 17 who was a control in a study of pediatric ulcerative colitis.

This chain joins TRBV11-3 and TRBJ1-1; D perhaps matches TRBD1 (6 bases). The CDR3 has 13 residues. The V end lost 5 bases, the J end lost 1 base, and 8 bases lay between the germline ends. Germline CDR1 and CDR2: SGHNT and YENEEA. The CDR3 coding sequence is TGTGCCAGCAGCCAGGACAGGAACACTGAAGCTTTCTTT. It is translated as CASSQDRNTEAFF.

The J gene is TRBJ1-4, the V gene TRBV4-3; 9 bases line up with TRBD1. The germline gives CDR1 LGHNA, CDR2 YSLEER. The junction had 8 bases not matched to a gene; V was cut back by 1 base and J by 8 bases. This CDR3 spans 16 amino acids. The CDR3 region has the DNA TGCGCCAGCAGCCAAGCCCGGACAGGGGTCGGGGAAAAACTGTTTTTT. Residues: CASSQARTGVGEKLFF.

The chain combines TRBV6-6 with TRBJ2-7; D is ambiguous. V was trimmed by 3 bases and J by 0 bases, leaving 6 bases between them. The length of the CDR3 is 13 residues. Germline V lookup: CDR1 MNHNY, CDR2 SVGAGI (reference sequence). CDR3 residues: CASSYTVSYEQYF. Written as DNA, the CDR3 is TGTGCCAGCAGTTATACAGTCTCCTACGAGCAGTACTTC.